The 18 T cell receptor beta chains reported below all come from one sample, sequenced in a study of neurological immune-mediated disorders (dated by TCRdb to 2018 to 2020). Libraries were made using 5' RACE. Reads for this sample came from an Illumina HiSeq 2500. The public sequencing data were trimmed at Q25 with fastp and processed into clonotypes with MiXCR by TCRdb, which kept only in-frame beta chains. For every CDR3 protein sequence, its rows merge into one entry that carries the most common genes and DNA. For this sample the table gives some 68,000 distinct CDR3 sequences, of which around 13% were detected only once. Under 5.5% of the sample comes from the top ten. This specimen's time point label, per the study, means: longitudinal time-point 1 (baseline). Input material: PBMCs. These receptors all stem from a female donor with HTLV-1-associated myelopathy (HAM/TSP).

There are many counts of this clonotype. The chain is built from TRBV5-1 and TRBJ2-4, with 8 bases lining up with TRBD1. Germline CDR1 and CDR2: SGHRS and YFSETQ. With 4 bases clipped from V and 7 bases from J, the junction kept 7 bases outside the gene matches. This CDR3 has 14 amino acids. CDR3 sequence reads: CASSLGQGRNIQYF. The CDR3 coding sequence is TGCGCCAGCAGCCTCGGACAGGGAAGGAACATTCAGTACTTC.

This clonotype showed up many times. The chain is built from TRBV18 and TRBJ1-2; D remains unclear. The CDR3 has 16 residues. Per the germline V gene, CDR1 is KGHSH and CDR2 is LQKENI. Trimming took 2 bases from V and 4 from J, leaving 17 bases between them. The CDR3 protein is CASSPEVWGWSYGYTF. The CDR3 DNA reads TGTGCCAGCTCACCAGAGGTCTGGGGATGGAGCTATGGCTACACCTTC.

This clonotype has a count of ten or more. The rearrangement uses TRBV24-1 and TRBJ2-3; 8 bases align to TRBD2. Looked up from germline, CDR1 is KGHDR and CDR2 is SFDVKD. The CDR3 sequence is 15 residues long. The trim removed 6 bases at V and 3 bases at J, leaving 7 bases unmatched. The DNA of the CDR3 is TGTGCCACCAGTACCGCAAGCGGGGGTACAGATACGCAGTATTTT. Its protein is CATSTASGGTDTQYF.

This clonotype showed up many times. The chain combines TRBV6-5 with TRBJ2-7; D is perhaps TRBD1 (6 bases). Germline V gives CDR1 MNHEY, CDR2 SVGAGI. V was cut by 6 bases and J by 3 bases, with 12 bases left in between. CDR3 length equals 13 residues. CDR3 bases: TGTGCCAGCAGCTCGGAACAGGGCTACGAGCAGTACTTC. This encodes CASSSEQGYEQYF.

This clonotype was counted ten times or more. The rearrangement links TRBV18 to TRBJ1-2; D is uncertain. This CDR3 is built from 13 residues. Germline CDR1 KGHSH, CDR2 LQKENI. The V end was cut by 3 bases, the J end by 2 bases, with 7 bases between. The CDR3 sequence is CASSPDGNYGYTF. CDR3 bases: TGTGCCAGCTCACCGGACGGGAACTATGGCTACACCTTC.

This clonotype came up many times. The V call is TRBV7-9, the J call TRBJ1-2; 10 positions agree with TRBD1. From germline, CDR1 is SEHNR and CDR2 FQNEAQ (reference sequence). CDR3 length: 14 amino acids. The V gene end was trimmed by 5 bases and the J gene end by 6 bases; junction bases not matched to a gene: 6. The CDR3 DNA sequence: TGTGCCAGCAGCCCTCGGACAGGGGGAGATGGCTACACCTTC. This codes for CASSPRTGGDGYTF.

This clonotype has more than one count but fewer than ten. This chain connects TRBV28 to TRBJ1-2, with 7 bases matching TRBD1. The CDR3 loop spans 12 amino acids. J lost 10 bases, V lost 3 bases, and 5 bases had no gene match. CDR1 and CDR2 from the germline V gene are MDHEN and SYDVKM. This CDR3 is CASSLTGRDYTF. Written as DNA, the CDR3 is TGTGCCAGCAGTTTGACAGGGCGCGACTACACCTTC.

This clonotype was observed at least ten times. The CDR3 DNA reads as TGCGCCAGCAGTGAAGACTACTCCTACGAGCAGTACTTC. Protein product: CASSEDYSYEQYF. V and J are TRBV10-2 and TRBJ2-7; the D gene is possibly TRBD2 (5 bases). The CDR3 contains 13 residues. CDR1 WSHSY and CDR2 SAAADI come from the germline V gene. V dropped 3 bases and J dropped 0 bases, with 6 bases sitting between them.

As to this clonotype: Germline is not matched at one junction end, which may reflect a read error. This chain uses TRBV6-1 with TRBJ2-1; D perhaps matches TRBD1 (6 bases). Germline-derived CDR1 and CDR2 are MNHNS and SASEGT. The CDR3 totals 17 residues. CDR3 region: CASSGQRDRRSYIEQFF. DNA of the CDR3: TGTGCCAGCAGTGGACAAAGAGACAGGCGCTCCTACATTGAGCAGTTCTTC.

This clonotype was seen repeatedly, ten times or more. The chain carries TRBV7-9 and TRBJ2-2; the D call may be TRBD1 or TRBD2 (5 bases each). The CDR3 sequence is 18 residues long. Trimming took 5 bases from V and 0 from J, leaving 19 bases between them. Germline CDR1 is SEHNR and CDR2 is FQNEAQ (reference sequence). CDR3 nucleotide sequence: TGTGCCAGCAGCCCGGGACGCCTCCTGCTATCGAACACCGGGGAGCTGTTTTTT. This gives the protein CASSPGRLLLSNTGELFF.

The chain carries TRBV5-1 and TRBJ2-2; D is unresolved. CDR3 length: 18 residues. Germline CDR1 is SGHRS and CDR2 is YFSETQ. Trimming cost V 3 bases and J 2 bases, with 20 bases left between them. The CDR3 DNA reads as TGCGCCAGCAGCTCTACCGCCACGGGCAGATTAAACACCGGGGAGCTGTTTTTT. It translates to CASSSTATGRLNTGELFF.

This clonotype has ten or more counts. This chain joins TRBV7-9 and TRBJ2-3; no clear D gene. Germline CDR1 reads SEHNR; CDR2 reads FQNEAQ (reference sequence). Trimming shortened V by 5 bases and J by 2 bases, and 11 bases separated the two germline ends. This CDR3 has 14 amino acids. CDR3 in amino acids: CASSPSPLTDTQYF. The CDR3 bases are TGTGCCAGCAGCCCCTCACCGCTCACAGATACGCAGTATTTT.

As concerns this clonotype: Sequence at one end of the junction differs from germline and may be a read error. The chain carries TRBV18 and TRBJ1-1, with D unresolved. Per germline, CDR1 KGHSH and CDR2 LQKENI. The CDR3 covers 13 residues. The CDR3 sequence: CASYEQLNTEDFF. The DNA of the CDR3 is TGTGCCAGTTACGAACAGTTGAACACTGAAGATTTCTTT.

In DNA form, the CDR3 reads TGTGCCAGCAGCTTAGCCCACCCGGGGGAGACCCAGTACTTC. It encodes CASSLAHPGETQYF. V and J are TRBV7-9 and TRBJ2-5; possible D gene TRBD2, 5 bases. The V end lost 0 bases, the J end lost 5 bases, and 10 bases lay between the germline ends. The CDR3 contains 14 residues. The germline CDR1 and CDR2 sequences are SEHNR and FQNEAQ (reference sequence).

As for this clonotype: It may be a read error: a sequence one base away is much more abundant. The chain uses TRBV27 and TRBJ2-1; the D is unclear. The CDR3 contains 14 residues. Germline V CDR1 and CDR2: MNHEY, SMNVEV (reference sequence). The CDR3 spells CVSSQKSGNNEQFF. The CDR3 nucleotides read TGTGTCAGCAGCCAAAAGTCAGGAAACAATGAGCAGTTCTTC.

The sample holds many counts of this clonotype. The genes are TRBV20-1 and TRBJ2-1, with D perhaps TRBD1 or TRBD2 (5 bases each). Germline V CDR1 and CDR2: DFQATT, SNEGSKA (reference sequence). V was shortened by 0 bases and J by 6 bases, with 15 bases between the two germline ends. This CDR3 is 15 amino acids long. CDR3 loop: CSARDFGGSGNEQFF. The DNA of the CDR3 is TGCAGTGCTAGAGATTTTGGGGGTAGTGGCAATGAGCAGTTCTTC.

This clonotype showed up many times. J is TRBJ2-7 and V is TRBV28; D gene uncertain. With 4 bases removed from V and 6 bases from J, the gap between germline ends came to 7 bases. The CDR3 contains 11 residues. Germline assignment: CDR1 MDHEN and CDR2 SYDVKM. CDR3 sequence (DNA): TGTGCCAGCAGTTACTTGGGCGAGCAGTACTTC. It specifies CASSYLGEQYF.

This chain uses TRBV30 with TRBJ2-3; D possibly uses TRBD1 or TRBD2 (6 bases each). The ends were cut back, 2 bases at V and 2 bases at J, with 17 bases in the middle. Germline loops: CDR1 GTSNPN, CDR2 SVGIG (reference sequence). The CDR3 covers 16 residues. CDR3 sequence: CAWSPRGRLLTDTQYF. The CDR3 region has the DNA TGTGCCTGGAGTCCGAGGGGGAGGCTTCTCACAGATACGCAGTATTTT.